This T cell receptor beta chain was identified during a study of post-analysis software for immune sequencing data. Background on the study: Relapsing-remitting, secondary progressive and progressive-relapsing multiple sclerosis were all included among the disease courses.

Study-wide results and caveats: Same-batch preparations were strongly co-clustered by F measure. Those with multiple sclerosis, the patient group, showed significantly lower normalized Chao1 diversity than controls. A handful of TRBV segments, including TRBV5-6, TRBV5-1 and TRBV20-1, were more frequent in patients than controls.

The TCR beta cDNA libraries carried unique molecular identifiers. Each batch of roughly 0.9 to 11 million T cells produced 400,000 to 650,000 cDNA molecules. TCRdb recomputed calls from the PCR reads with MiXCR, one row per CDR3 protein. Of about 820,000 distinct CDR3 sequences listed, roughly 58% were seen once; the top ten hold approximately 4.5%. This clonotype came up many times. As yet, its antigen is unknown. The length of the CDR3 is 16 residues. Trimming took 3 bases from V and 0 from J, leaving 15 bases between them. Germline lookup yields CDR1 ENHRY and CDR2 SYGVKD. What was sequenced was blood. The TCR sequence derives from a girl between 10 and 17 years old with multiple sclerosis. The chain links TRBV10-3 to TRBJ2-7; D might be TRBD2 (5 bases). The CDR3 DNA reads TGTGCCATCAGTGATGATCGGGCGGGCCGCTCCTACGAGCAGTACTTC. Protein: CAISDDRAGRSYEQYF.